This T cell receptor beta chain emerged from a study of CD8 T cells in ankylosing spondylitis (dated by TCRdb to the late 2010s). Regarding the research as a whole: The study set out to find disease-linked TCR variants by profiling T cell receptor beta repertoires in ankylosing spondylitis patients and healthy donors. In total, the full study cohort was made up of over a hundred healthy donors and 20 to 25 ankylosing spondylitis patients. Peripheral blood was sampled, and synovial fluid was additionally collected from ankylosing spondylitis patients.

V is trimmed back by 5 bases and J by 8 bases, and the junction contains 5 bases that no gene match accounts for. From cysteine to phenylalanine, the CDR3 is 13 amino acids long. Solely the CDR3 DNA is kept, with 39 bases framed from the first base. As encoded in the germline V gene (reference sequence), CDR1 is SSHAT while CDR2 is FNYEAQ. Data came from an Illumina HiSeq 2500. TCR beta libraries were prepared by quantitative 5'-RACE with molecular barcodes. The authors' analysis ran thus. A new computational method based on a probabilistic model of VDJ rearrangement was used to identify disease-linked TCR variants. TCRdb reran the public reads through fastp at Q25 and MiXCR, keeping productive beta chains. Rows matching on CDR3 protein sequence are summarized as one entry with the most common DNA and genes. The V and J calls shown here were made by TCRdb, not taken from the authors' results. This sample lists 150,000 to 250,000 distinct CDR3 sequences; 9.5% to 15% were detected once. The ten largest make up more than 15% of the sample.

Study-wide conclusions, independent of this receptor: The disease-linked clones had a CD8+ phenotype and were found at relatively low frequencies in peripheral blood. A TCR beta motif made up of several highly homologous amino acid variants appeared to be characteristic of blood from ankylosing spondylitis patients. Some motif variants were previously reported in synovial fluid and blood of reactive arthritis patients, suggesting common disease-initiation mechanisms. The disease-linked clones were reported as significantly enriched in matched synovial fluid samples from ankylosing spondylitis patients.

With regard to this clonotype: Its antigen is still unknown. No base quality values were provided; no much bigger clone lies one nucleotide off.

The V and J genes are TRBV7-7 and TRBJ2-2, with TRBD1 matching 7 junction bases. This sequence originates from a male donor with ankylosing spondylitis or in good health (not recorded which). The sample taken for sequencing was blood, either unsorted or a sorted T cell fraction (not recorded which). The CDR3 region reads CASSQEQGGELFF. The sequenced DNA is TGTGCCAGCAGCCAAGAACAGGGGGGGGAGCTGTTTTTT.